One and the same sample provided the 32 T cell receptor beta chains below, sequenced in a study of T cell repertoires in cytomegalovirus infection. MiXCR, applied by TCRdb to the reads, yields one record per CDR3 protein. The sample holds some 150,000 distinct CDR3 sequences, roughly 6% seen once. The specimen sequenced was PBMCs. Receptors were obtained from a human donor in good health (CMV status not recorded). Some clones in this sample may be carry-over from other donors' samples.

This clonotype was counted many times. The chain joins TRBV7-9 to TRBJ2-5; unclear D gene. The V gene's germline CDR1 is SEHNR and CDR2 FQNEAQ (reference sequence). The V gene lost 1 base and the J gene lost 2 bases, with 5 bases spanning the gap. The CDR3 contains 13 residues. Here the CDR3 DNA reads TGTGCCAGCAGCTTAGGGGTGCAAGAGACCCAGTACTTC. Protein: CASSLGVQETQYF.

This clonotype was detected many times. The genes are TRBV6-2 or TRBV6-3 and TRBJ1-2; a weak D match, TRBD1 (5 bases). The V end was cut by 6 bases, the J end by 1 base, with 12 bases between. Germline values: CDR1 MNHEY, CDR2 SVGEGT. This CDR3 region has 14 residues. CDR3 sequence reads: CASSQGPNNYGYTF. The CDR3 bases are TGTGCCAGCAGCCAGGGACCGAATAACTATGGCTACACCTTC.

The sample holds many counts of this clonotype. V is TRBV19 and J is TRBJ1-5; TRBD1 matches at 8 bases. This CDR3 contains 16 residues. The V gene end was trimmed by 5 bases and the J gene end by 4 bases; junction bases not matched to a gene: 10. CDR1 and CDR2 from the germline V gene are LNHDA and SQIVND (reference sequence). Here the CDR3 reads CASSSTGGRGNQPQHF. CDR3 nucleotides: TGTGCCAGTAGTTCCACAGGGGGTCGGGGGAATCAGCCCCAGCATTTT.

This chain connects TRBV20-1 to TRBJ1-4, with 8 bases that match TRBD1. This CDR3 comprises 13 residues. Germline assignment: CDR1 DFQATT and CDR2 SNEGSKA (reference sequence). The V and J ends lost 5 bases and 8 bases, in that order; junction bases with no gene match: 7. CDR3 sequence reads: CSAPQGVREKLFF. The CDR3 bases are TGCAGTGCTCCACAGGGGGTACGAGAAAAACTGTTTTTT.

This clonotype appeared many times. This rearrangement joins TRBV7-6 to TRBJ1-1; 7 bases are a match to TRBD1. Germline trimming cut 1 base from V and 4 bases from J; bases unmatched to any gene: 3. CDR3 length: 14 amino acids. The V gene's germline CDR1 is SGHVS and CDR2 FNYEAQ. The CDR3 here is CASSLGDRVTEAFF. The CDR3 DNA follows: TGTGCCAGCAGCTTAGGTGACAGGGTCACTGAAGCTTTCTTT.

The V and J genes are TRBV20-1 and TRBJ2-1; D is unresolved. V dropped 3 bases and J dropped 2 bases, with 11 bases sitting between them. Germline V gene data show CDR1 as DFQATT and CDR2 as SNEGSKA (reference sequence). The CDR3 is 14 amino acids. CDR3 DNA sequence: TGCAGTGCTAGGTGGCATACTACCTACAATGAGCAGTTCTTC. It specifies CSARWHTTYNEQFF.

This clonotype was observed at least ten times. The gene calls are TRBV10-3 and TRBJ2-4; TRBD1 agrees at 9 bases. Trimming cost V 9 bases and J 7 bases; bases outside gene matches: 7. The CDR3 has 13 residues. Germline CDR1 ENHRY, CDR2 SYGVKD. The CDR3 coding sequence is TGTGCCATAGCCGGGACAGGGAGCAACATTCAGTACTTC. As protein: CAIAGTGSNIQYF.

V gene TRBV6-4 combines with J gene TRBJ2-1; D might be TRBD2 (6 bases). CDR3 size: 15 residues. Between the trimmed V and J ends, which lost 2 bases and 5 bases, there was a span of 13 bases. CDR1 is MRHNA, CDR2 SNTAGT, per germline. CDR3 sequence reads: CASSDHGGANNEQFF. Written as DNA, the CDR3 is TGTGCCAGCAGTGACCATGGCGGGGCCAACAATGAGCAGTTCTTC.

This clonotype was picked up many times. V usage is TRBV12-3 or TRBV12-4 and J usage is TRBJ2-2; D gene ambiguous. V was trimmed by 2 bases and J by 7 bases, leaving 8 bases between them. The CDR3 is made up of 13 amino acids. CDR3: CASSLQMGGELFF. Written as DNA, the CDR3 is TGTGCCAGCAGTTTACAGATGGGCGGGGAGCTGTTTTTT.

The sample holds many counts of this clonotype. The genes are TRBV29-1 and TRBJ2-3; D gene unclear. In germline, CDR1 is SQVTM, CDR2 ANQGSEA. This CDR3 has 10 amino acids. V was shortened by 6 bases and J by 12 bases, with 13 bases between the two germline ends. The CDR3 DNA is TGCAGCGTCGAGGCCCCCGGCCAGTATTTT. Translation gives CSVEAPGQYF.

This clonotype was seen a few times. The chain recombines TRBV25-1 with TRBJ2-2; weak D call: TRBD1 (6 bases). CDR1 is MGHDK, CDR2 SYGVNS, per germline. This CDR3 spans 14 amino acids. Deletions cut 0 bases from V and 6 bases from J, with 8 bases between. CDR3 bases: TGTGCCAGCAGTGAATACAGGGGCGCCGGGGAGCTGTTTTTT. Translated, it gives CASSEYRGAGELFF.

This clonotype was counted at least ten times. The chain links TRBV7-6 to TRBJ2-3; D unclear. CDR1 is SGHVS, CDR2 FNYEAQ, per germline. Trimming shortened V by 2 bases and J by 3 bases, and 6 bases separated the two germline ends. There are 13 residues in the CDR3. CDR3 sequence reads: CASSLQFTDTQYF. DNA for the CDR3: TGTGCCAGCAGCTTACAATTTACAGATACGCAGTATTTT.

This clonotype came up many times. This rearrangement joins TRBV7-2 to TRBJ2-2; weak D call: TRBD2 (5 bases). CDR3 length equals 17 residues. Per the germline V gene, CDR1 is SGHTA and CDR2 is FQGNSA. Trimming pared 6 bases from V and 0 bases from J, leaving 17 bases between. CDR3 protein: CASSSRGLTTNTGELFF. DNA for the CDR3: TGTGCCAGCAGTTCCCGCGGGCTTACCACGAACACCGGGGAGCTGTTTTTT.

The sample holds many counts of this clonotype. This sequence joins TRBV7-9 and TRBJ1-4, with D hard to call. The length of the CDR3 is 13 residues. V gave up 7 bases and J gave up 5 bases, with 11 bases separating them. Germline-derived CDR1 and CDR2 are SEHNR and FQNEAQ (reference sequence). CDR3 loop: CASTTPGNEKLFF. CDR3 nucleotide sequence: TGTGCCAGCACCACTCCTGGCAATGAAAAACTGTTTTTT.

On this clonotype: A read error is possible here, since a much larger clone lies one base away. The chain combines TRBV11-3 with TRBJ2-1; 7 bases fit TRBD2. There are 14 residues in the CDR3. The V gene's germline CDR1 is SGHNT and CDR2 YENEEA. Germline trimming cut 5 bases from V and 10 bases from J; bases unmatched to any gene: 11. CDR3 protein: CASSPLGGEGEQFF. CDR3 nucleotide sequence: TGTGCCAGCAGCCCCCTAGGCGGGGAGGGCGAGCAGTTCTTC.

This clonotype has ten or more counts. The V and J genes are TRBV27 and TRBJ2-7, with a weak D call TRBD2 (6 bases). Deletions cut 7 bases from V and 5 bases from J, with 18 bases between. The CDR3 extends over 14 amino acids. Per the germline V gene, CDR1 is MNHEY and CDR2 is SMNVEV (reference sequence). CDR3: CASIPRAGRNEQYF. DNA for the CDR3: TGTGCCAGCATTCCAAGGGCGGGGCGAAACGAGCAGTACTTC.

This clonotype was observed many times. The chain recombines TRBV12-3 or TRBV12-4 with TRBJ2-5; maybe TRBD2 (6 bases). V was shortened by 1 base and J by 4 bases, with 13 bases between the two germline ends. The CDR3 runs 15 residues. The CDR3 is CASSLGAGPPETQYF. The CDR3 DNA follows: TGTGCCAGCAGTTTAGGGGCGGGACCTCCAGAGACCCAGTACTTC.

This clonotype was detected many times. The genes are TRBV7-6 and TRBJ1-1, with D perhaps matching TRBD1 (5 bases). The V end was cut by 3 bases, the J end by 10 bases, with 15 bases between. The germline CDR1 and CDR2 sequences are SGHVS and FNYEAQ. The CDR3 is 13 amino acids. The CDR3: CASSLEWGFGAFF. The CDR3 DNA sequence: TGTGCCAGCAGCTTGGAGTGGGGGTTTGGAGCTTTCTTT.

This clonotype was counted between two and nine times. The rearrangement links TRBV5-1 to TRBJ1-2, with no clear D. The V end was cut by 0 bases, the J end by 4 bases, with 7 bases between. CDR1 is SGHRS and CDR2 is YFSETQ in the germline V gene. This CDR3 is 13 amino acids long. CDR3 residues: CASSLDWGYGYTF. The CDR3 DNA is TGCGCCAGCAGCTTGGACTGGGGCTATGGCTACACCTTC.

The chain carries TRBV7-2 and TRBJ2-1, with a possible D match to TRBD1 (6 bases). The germline V and J ends were trimmed by 6 bases and 13 bases, with 19 bases remaining between them. The CDR3 spans 13 residues. Germline CDR1 and CDR2: SGHTA and FQGNSA. The CDR3 spells CASRVTEGTNQFF. The DNA for the CDR3 is TGTGCCAGCAGGGTCACTGAAGGGACAAATCAGTTCTTC. The full variable domain, rest sourced from reference TRBV7-2 and TRBJ2-1, is GAGVSQSPSNKVTEKGKDVELRCDPISGHTALYWYRQSLGQGLEFLIYFQGNSAPDKSGLPSDRFSAERTGGSVSTLTIQRTQQEDSAVYLCASRVTEGTNQFFGPGTRLTVL.

This clonotype was observed many times. This chain connects TRBV7-2 to TRBJ1-1; the D is unclear. This CDR3 is 15 amino acids long. In germline, CDR1 is SGHTA, CDR2 FQGNSA. V was trimmed by 4 bases and J by 1 base, leaving 13 bases between them. The CDR3 protein is CASSSAMRENTEAFF. CDR3 bases: TGTGCCAGCAGCTCTGCCATGAGGGAGAACACTGAAGCTTTCTTT.

Turning to this clonotype: Being one base from a much bigger clone, this may be a read error. The chain carries TRBV12-3 or TRBV12-4 and TRBJ1-1; D may be TRBD1 (5 bases). This CDR3 region has 18 residues. V gave up 3 bases and J gave up 1 base, with 21 bases separating them. For the CDR3, the DNA is TGTGCCAGCAGTTTTTACTCTGGGGACCCCACAAAGAACACTGAAGCTTTCTTT. Translation: CASSFYSGDPTKNTEAFF.

This clonotype was picked up many times. The rearrangement joins TRBV7-2 to TRBJ2-5; D tentatively fits TRBD1 or TRBD2 (6 bases each). The CDR3 consists of 14 residues. V lost 3 bases and J lost 4, with 12 bases in between. The germline gives CDR1 SGHTA, CDR2 FQGNSA. CDR3 sequence (DNA): TGTGCCAGCAGCTTTGCCAGGGGAGGAGAGACCCAGTACTTC. Its translation: CASSFARGGETQYF.

In this sample, this clonotype turned up many times. This rearrangement joins TRBV7-2 to TRBJ2-7; 8 positions match TRBD2. Trimming cost V 2 bases and J 5 bases; bases outside gene matches: 5. Germline CDR1 reads SGHTA; CDR2 reads FQGNSA. The CDR3 extends over 14 amino acids. CDR3 in DNA: TGTGCCAGCAGCTTACGGGGGGGGCTGGACGAGCAGTACTTC. It yields the protein CASSLRGGLDEQYF.

This clonotype was observed at least ten times. The chain links TRBV7-8 to TRBJ2-2; 10 bases are shared with TRBD2. With 2 bases clipped from V and 3 bases from J, the junction kept 3 bases outside the gene matches. From germline, CDR1 is SGHVS and CDR2 FQNEAQ. This CDR3 contains 16 residues. In DNA form, the CDR3 reads TGTGCCAGCAGCTTACGGACTAGCGGAGACACCGGGGAGCTGTTTTTT. Translation: CASSLRTSGDTGELFF.

This clonotype was picked up many times. The V gene is TRBV12-3 or TRBV12-4, the J gene TRBJ1-3; 9 bases agree with TRBD1. The CDR3 has 14 amino acids. V lost 4 bases and J lost 4; bases outside the gene matches: 2. The CDR3 region has the DNA TGTGCCAGCAGTTCGACAGGGGGAGGAAACACCATATATTTT. Residues: CASSSTGGGNTIYF.

The table lists this clonotype with many counts. The chain links TRBV10-3 to TRBJ1-1; TRBD1 is a possible D gene (5 bases). V was shortened by 4 bases and J by 1 base, with 7 bases between the two germline ends. Germline CDR1 ENHRY, CDR2 SYGVKD. CDR3 size: 13 residues. The CDR3 nucleotides read TGTGCCATCAGTGGACAGACGAACACTGAAGCTTTCTTT. Amino acids: CAISGQTNTEAFF.

This clonotype was recorded many times. V gene TRBV28 combines with J gene TRBJ1-2; 12 bases are a match to TRBD1. From germline, CDR1 is MDHEN and CDR2 SYDVKM. V shed 5 bases, J shed 8 bases, and the junction held 6 bases outside the gene matches. This CDR3 has 14 amino acids. CDR3 bases: TGTGCCAGCAGTGCGGGACAGGGGGCGGTAGGCTACACCTTC. Amino acid sequence: CASSAGQGAVGYTF.

This clonotype was recorded at least ten times. J is TRBJ2-7 and V is TRBV29-1; TRBD1 is a possible D gene (6 bases). This CDR3 contains 12 residues. The germline gives CDR1 SQVTM, CDR2 ANQGSEA. The CDR3 bases are TGCAGTGTCGCCCAGGGGAAGGACGAGCAGTACTTC. Its translation is CSVAQGKDEQYF.

The rearrangement links TRBV29-1 to TRBJ2-1; D perhaps matches TRBD2 (6 bases). This CDR3 comprises 14 residues. In germline, CDR1 is SQVTM, CDR2 ANQGSEA. CDR3 protein: CSLVGGSSYNEQFF. CDR3 DNA sequence: TGCAGTCTCGTTGGGGGGAGCTCCTACAATGAGCAGTTCTTC.

This clonotype occurred many times. V usage is TRBV7-8 and J usage is TRBJ2-7; TRBD2 matches at 9 bases. This CDR3 has 15 residues. CDR1 is SGHVS, CDR2 FQNEAQ, per germline. V shed 6 bases and J 2 bases; nucleotides not matched to a gene: 8. This CDR3 is CASSRDSGGTYEQYF. The CDR3 DNA reads as TGTGCCAGCAGTCGAGATAGCGGGGGTACCTACGAGCAGTACTTC.

There are many counts of this clonotype. The chain couples TRBV7-2 to TRBJ2-1, with 9 positions matching TRBD2. The CDR3 loop spans 15 amino acids. The germline gives CDR1 SGHTA, CDR2 FQGNSA. With 4 bases clipped from V and 12 bases from J, the junction kept 13 bases outside the gene matches. CDR3 amino acids: CASSSLPYAGGTQFF. The CDR3 DNA is TGTGCCAGCAGCTCCCTTCCGTATGCGGGGGGGACGCAGTTCTTC.